This T cell receptor beta chain was observed in a study of blood T cell repertoires in COVID-19. Germline V gene data show CDR1 as MNHEY and CDR2 as SVGEGT. The ends were cut back, 5 bases at V and 5 bases at J, with 15 bases in the middle. This CDR3 comprises 14 residues. Generated by immunoSEQ multiplex PCR, the TCRdb table keeps only in-frame clones and is missing some. Of roughly 68,000 clones listed, more than 75% are singletons. Sequenced material: peripheral blood. The V gene is TRBV6-2 or TRBV6-3, the J gene TRBJ1-1; no clear D gene. The sequence was obtained from a man between 45 and 60 years old with active COVID-19. Here the CDR3 DNA reads TGTGCCAGCAGTCCCCAGTTGGGGAGGACTGAAGCTTTCTTT. Its protein product is CASSPQLGRTEAFF.